These 2 T cell receptor beta chains share one sample of origin, sequenced in a study of metastatic and nonmetastatic thyroid tumors. Ahead of thyroid surgery, no patient had received treatment of any kind. TCRdb reprocessed the PCR reads via MiXCR. The data hold about 90,000 clones, with around 7.8% observed a single time. Sequenced material: blood. The receptors come from a female donor with papillary thyroid cancer or a benign thyroid nodule (not recorded which). Some clones in this sample may be carry-over from other donors' samples.

This clone occurred many times. This chain connects TRBV12-3 or TRBV12-4 to TRBJ1-1, with D possibly matching TRBD1 (5 bases). The CDR3 is 14 amino acids. V lost 3 bases, J lost 1 base, and 9 bases lay in between. CDR3 nucleotide sequence: TGTGCCAGCAGTTTCGGACATACGAACACTGAAGCTTTCTTT. This sequence encodes CASSFGHTNTEAFF.

This clone was counted ten times or more. The gene calls are TRBV7-3 and TRBJ2-1; tentatively, D is TRBD2 (6 bases). Germline V gene data show CDR1 as SGHTA and CDR2 as FQGTGA. This CDR3 is built from 15 residues. V was cut by 5 bases and J by 2 bases, with 13 bases left in between. The CDR3, as DNA: TGTGCCAGCAGCCCACAGCGGGCCCCCTACAATGAGCAGTTCTTC. As protein: CASSPQRAPYNEQFF. Combining the CDR3 with reference TRBV7-3 and TRBJ2-1 gives the whole variable domain GAGVSQTPSNKVTEKGKYVELRCDPISGHTALYWYRQSLGQGPEFLIYFQGTGAADDSGLPNDRFFAVRPEGSVSTLKIQRTERGDSAVYLCASSPQRAPYNEQFFGPGTRLTVL.